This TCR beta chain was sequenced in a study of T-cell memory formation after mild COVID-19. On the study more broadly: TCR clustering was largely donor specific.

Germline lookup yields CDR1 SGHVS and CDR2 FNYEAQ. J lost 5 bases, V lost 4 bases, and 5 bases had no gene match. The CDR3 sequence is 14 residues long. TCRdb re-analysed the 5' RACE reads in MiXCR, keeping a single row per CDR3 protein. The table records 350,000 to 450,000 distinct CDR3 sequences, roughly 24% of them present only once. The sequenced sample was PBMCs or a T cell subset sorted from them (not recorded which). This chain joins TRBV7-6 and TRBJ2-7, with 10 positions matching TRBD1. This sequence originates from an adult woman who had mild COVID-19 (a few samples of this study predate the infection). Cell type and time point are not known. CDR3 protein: CASSSGQGVDEQYF. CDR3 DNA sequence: TGTGCCAGCAGCTCCGGACAGGGGGTGGACGAGCAGTACTTC.